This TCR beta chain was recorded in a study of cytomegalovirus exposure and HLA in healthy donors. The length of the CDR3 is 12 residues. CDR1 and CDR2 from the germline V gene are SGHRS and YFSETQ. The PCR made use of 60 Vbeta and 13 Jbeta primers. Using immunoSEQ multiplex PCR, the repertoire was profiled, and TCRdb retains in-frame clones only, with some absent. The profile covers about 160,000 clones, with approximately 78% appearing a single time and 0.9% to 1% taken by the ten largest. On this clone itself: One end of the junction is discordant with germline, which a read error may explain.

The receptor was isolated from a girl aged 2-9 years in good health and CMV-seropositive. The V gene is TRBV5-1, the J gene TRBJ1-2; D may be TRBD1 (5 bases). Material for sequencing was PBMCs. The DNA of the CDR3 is TGCGCCAGCAGCTTGACCCAGGGTGGCGACACCTTC. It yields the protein CASSLTQGGDTF.